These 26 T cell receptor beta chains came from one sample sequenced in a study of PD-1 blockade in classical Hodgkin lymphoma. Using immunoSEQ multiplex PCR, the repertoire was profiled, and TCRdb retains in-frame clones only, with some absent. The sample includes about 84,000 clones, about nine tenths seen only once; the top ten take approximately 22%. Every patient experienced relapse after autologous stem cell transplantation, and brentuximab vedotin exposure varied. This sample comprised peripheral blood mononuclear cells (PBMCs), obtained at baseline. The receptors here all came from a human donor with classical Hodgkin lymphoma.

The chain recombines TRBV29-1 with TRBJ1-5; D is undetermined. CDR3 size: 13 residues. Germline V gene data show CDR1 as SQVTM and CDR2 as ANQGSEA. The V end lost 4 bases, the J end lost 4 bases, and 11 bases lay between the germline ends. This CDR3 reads CSVAGSANQPQHF. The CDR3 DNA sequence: TGCAGCGTTGCGGGCTCAGCTAATCAGCCCCAGCATTTT. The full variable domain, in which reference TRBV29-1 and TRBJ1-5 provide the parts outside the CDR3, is SAVISQKPSRDICQRGTSLTIQCQVDSQVTMMFWYRQQPGQSLTLIATANQGSEATYESGFVIDKFPISRPNLTFSTLTVSNMSPEDSSIYLCSVAGSANQPQHFGDGTRLSIL.

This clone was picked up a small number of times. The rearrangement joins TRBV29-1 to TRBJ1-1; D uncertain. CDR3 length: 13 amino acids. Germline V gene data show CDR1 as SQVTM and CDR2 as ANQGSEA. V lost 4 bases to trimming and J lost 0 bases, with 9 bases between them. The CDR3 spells CSVAAAMNTEAFF. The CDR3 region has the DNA TGCAGCGTTGCGGCAGCCATGAACACTGAAGCTTTCTTT.

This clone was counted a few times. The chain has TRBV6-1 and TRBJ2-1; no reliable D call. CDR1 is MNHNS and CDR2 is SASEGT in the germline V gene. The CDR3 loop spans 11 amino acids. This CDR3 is CGLSSYNEQFF. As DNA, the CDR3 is TGTGGGCTAAGCTCCTACAATGAGCAGTTCTTC.

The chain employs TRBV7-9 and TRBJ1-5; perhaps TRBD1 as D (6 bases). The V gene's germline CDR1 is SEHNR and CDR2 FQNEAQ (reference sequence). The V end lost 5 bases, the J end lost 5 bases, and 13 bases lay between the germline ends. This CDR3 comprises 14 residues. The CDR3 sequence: CASSEGGVHQPQHF. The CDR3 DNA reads TGTGCCAGCAGCGAGGGGGGGGTCCATCAGCCCCAGCATTTT.

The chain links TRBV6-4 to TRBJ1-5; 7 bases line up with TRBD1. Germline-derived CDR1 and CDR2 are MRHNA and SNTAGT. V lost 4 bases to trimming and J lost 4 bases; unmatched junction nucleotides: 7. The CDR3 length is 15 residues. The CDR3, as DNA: TGTGCCAGCAGTGGCCAGACAGGGAAAAATCAGCCCCAGCATTTT. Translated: CASSGQTGKNQPQHF.

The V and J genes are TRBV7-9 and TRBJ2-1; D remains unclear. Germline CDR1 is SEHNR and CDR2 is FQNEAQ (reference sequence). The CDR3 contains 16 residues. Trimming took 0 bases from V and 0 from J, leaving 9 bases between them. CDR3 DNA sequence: TGTGCCAGCAGCTTAGCCCACACGAGCTCCTACAATGAGCAGTTCTTC. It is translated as CASSLAHTSSYNEQFF.

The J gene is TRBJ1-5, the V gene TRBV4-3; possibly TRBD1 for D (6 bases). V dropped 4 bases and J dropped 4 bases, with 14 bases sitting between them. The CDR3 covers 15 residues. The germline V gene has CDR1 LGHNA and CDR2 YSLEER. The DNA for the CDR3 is TGCGCCAGCAGCCGCTCGGGGGGCCAAAATCAGCCCCAGCATTTT. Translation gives CASSRSGGQNQPQHF.

The CDR3 reads CASAVNTEAFF. CDR3 nucleotides: TGTGCCAGCGCGGTGAACACTGAAGCTTTCTTT. The J gene is TRBJ1-1, the V gene TRBV7-9; D is unclear. Germline CDR1 and CDR2: SEHNR and FQNEAQ (reference sequence). There are 11 residues in the CDR3. Trimming took 8 bases from V and 0 from J, leaving 4 bases between them.

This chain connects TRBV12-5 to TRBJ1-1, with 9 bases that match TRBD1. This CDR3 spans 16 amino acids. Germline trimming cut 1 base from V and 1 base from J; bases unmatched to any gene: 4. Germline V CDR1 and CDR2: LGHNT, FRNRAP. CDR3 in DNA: TGTGCTAGTGGTTTGGGGACAGGGGCGACGAACACTGAAGCTTTCTTT. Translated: CASGLGTGATNTEAFF.

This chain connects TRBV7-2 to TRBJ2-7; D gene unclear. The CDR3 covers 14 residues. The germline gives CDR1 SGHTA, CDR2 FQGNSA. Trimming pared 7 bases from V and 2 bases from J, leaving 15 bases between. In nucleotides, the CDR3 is TGTGCCAGCACCCCCCAGCTTACCACCTACGAGCAGTACTTC. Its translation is CASTPQLTTYEQYF.

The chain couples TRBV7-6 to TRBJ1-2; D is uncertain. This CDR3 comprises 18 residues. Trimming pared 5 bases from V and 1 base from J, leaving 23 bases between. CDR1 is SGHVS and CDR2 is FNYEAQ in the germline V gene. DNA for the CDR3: TGTGCCAGCAGCCTAATACCCCCCTCGGGCGGGAATAACTATGGCTACACCTTC. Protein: CASSLIPPSGGNNYGYTF.

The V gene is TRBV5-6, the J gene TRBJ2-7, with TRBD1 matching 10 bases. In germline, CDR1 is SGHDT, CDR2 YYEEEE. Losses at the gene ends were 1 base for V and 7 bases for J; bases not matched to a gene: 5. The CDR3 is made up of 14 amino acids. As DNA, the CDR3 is TGTGCCAGCAGCTTGCTTGGACAGGGGGTTGAGCAGTACTTC. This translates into CASSLLGQGVEQYF.

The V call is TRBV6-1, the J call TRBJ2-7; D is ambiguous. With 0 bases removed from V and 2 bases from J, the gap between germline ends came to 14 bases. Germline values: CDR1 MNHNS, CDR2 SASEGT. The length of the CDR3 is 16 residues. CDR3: CASSEARRSSAYEQYF. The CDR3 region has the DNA TGTGCCAGCAGTGAAGCAAGGCGCTCTTCGGCCTACGAGCAGTACTTC.

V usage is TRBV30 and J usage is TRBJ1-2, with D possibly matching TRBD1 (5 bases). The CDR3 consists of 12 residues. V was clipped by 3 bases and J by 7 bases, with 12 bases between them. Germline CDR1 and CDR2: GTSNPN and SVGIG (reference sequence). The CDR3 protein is CAWSRDVPGYTF. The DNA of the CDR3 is TGTGCCTGGAGCAGGGACGTGCCTGGCTACACCTTC.

The CDR3 DNA is TGTGCCAGCAGTTCTCCGGGAGATAGCGGGGGGGACGAGCAGTTCTTC. Its protein is CASSSPGDSGGDEQFF. The genes are TRBV28 and TRBJ2-1; the match to TRBD2 covers 11 bases. Germline CDR1 is MDHEN and CDR2 is SYDVKM. The V and J ends lost 4 bases and 10 bases, in that order; junction bases with no gene match: 12. This CDR3 comprises 16 residues.

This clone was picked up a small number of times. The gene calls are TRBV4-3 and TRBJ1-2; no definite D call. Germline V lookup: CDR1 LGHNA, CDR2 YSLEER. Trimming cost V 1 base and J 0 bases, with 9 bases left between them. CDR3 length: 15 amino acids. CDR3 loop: CASSQGGKANYGYTF. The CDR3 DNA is TGCGCCAGCAGCCAAGGAGGGAAGGCTAACTATGGCTACACCTTC.

CDR3 DNA sequence: TGTGCCAGCAGCTCGGGAGCATACAAGAACACTGAAGCTTTCTTT. This translates into CASSSGAYKNTEAFF. The rearrangement uses TRBV7-9 and TRBJ1-1; D is ambiguous. CDR1 SEHNR and CDR2 FQNEAQ come from the germline V gene (reference sequence). The CDR3 has 15 residues. The germline V and J ends were trimmed by 4 bases and 1 base, with 13 bases remaining between them.

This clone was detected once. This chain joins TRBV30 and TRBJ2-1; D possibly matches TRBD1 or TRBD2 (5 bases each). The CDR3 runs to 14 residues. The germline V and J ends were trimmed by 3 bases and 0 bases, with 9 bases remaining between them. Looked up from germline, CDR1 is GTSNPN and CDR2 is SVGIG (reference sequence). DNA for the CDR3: TGTGCCTGGAGCTCAGGGACCTCCTACAATGAGCAGTTCTTC. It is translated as CAWSSGTSYNEQFF. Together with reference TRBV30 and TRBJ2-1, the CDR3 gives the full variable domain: SQTIHQWPATLVQPVGSPLSLECTVEGTSNPNLYWYRQAAGRGLQLLFYSVGIGQISSEVPQNLSASRPQDRQFILSSKKLLLSDSGFYLCAWSSGTSYNEQFFGPGTRLTVL.

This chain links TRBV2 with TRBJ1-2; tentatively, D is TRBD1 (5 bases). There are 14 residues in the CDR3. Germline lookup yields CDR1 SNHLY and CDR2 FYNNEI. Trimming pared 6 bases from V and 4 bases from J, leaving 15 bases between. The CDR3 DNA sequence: TGTGCCAGCAGGCAGACAGCTAATTCCTATGGCTACACCTTC. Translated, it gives CASRQTANSYGYTF.

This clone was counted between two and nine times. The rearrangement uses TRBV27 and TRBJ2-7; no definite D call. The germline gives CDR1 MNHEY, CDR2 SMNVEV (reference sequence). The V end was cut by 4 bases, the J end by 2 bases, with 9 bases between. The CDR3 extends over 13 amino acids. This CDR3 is CASSSMVPYEQYF. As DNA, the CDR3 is TGTGCCAGCAGTTCTATGGTACCCTACGAGCAGTACTTC.

The CDR3 DNA sequence: TGTGCCAGCAGTTTATACGGACTAGCGGGAGGATCCTGGATGGACACCGGGGAGCTGTTTTTT. This translates into CASSLYGLAGGSWMDTGELFF. This chain links TRBV28 with TRBJ2-2; 14 positions agree with TRBD2. Germline V gene sequence: CDR1 MDHEN, CDR2 SYDVKM. V gave up 1 base and J gave up 3 bases; unmatched junction bases: 13. This CDR3 is built from 21 residues.

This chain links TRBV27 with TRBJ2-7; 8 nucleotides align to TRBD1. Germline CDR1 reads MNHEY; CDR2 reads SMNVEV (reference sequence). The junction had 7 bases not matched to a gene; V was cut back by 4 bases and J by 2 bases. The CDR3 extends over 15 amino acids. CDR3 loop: CASSSFGTGAYEQYF. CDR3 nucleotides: TGTGCCAGCAGTTCGTTTGGGACAGGTGCCTACGAGCAGTACTTC.

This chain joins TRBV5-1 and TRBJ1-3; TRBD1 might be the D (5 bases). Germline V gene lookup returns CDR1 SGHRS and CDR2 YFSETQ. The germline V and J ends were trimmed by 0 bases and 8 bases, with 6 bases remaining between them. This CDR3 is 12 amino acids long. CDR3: CASSLAGDTIYF. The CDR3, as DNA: TGCGCCAGCAGCTTGGCGGGGGACACCATATATTTT. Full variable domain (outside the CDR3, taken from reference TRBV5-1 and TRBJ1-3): KAGVTQTPRYLIKTRGQQVTLSCSPISGHRSVSWYQQTPGQGLQFLFEYFSETQRNKGNFPGRFSGRQFSNSRSEMNVSTLELGDSALYLCASSLAGDTIYFGEGSWLTVV.

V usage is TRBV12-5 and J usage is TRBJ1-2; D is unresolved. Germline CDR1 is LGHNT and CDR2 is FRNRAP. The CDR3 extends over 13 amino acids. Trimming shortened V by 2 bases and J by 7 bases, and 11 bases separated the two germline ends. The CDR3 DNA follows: TGTGCTAGTGGTTTGTGGGGAACTCCTGGCTACACCTTC. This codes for CASGLWGTPGYTF.

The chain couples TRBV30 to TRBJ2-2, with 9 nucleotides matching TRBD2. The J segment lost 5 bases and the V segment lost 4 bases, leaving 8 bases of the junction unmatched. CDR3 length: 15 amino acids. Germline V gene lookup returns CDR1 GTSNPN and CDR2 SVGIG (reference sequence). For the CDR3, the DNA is TGTGCCTGGATCCCTAGCGGGATATCGACCGGGGAGCTGTTTTTT. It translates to CAWIPSGISTGELFF. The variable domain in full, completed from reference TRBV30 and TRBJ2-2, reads SQTIHQWPATLVQPVGSPLSLECTVEGTSNPNLYWYRQAAGRGLQLLFYSVGIGQISSEVPQNLSASRPQDRQFILSSKKLLLSDSGFYLCAWIPSGISTGELFFGEGSRLTVL.

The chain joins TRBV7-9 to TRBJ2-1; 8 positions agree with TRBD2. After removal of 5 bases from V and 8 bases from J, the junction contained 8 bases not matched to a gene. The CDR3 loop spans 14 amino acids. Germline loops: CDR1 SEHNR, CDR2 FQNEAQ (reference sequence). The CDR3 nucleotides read TGTGCCAGCAGCCTGACTAGCGAGGGCTATGAGCAGTTCTTC. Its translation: CASSLTSEGYEQFF.